These T cell receptor beta chains were read from a single sample in a study of CD4+ T cells in melanoma. Clones were read by immunoSEQ multiplex PCR, and TCRdb kept only the in-frame ones, dropping some. Among some 10,000 clones listed, almost 70% were seen once. Sequenced sample: peripheral blood. The receptors stem from a human donor with melanoma. Each CDR3 is given with its conserved first and last residue. D genes are given only for firm matches. Size is stated for part of the rows, as once, few or many counts, or as a class when the clone is expanded.

D	V	size	J	DNA	CDR3
NA	TRBV7-6	NA	TRBJ1-4	TGTGCCAGCAGCCGACAGACCAGATATAATGAAAAACTGTTTTTT	CASSRQTRYNEKLFF
TRBD1	TRBV6-4	NA	TRBJ2-7	TGTGCCAGCAGTTACGGGACAGGAAAGTACGAGCAGTACTTC	CASSYGTGKYEQYF
NA	TRBV7-9	NA	TRBJ1-2	TGTGCCAGCAGCTTAGGTTCCGCTAACTATGGCTACACCTTC	CASSLGSANYGYTF
NA	TRBV10-2	NA	TRBJ2-5	TGCGCCAGCAGGACTACCCCTCGGGAGACCCAGTACTTC	CASRTTPRETQYF
NA	TRBV28	few	TRBJ1-1	TGTGCCAGCAGCTACACTGAAGCTTTCTTT	CASSYTEAFF
NA	TRBV7-3	NA	TRBJ2-2	TGTGCCAGCCCCGACTGGGGGACCGGGGAGCTGTTTTTT	CASPDWGTGELFF
TRBD1	TRBV5-1	NA	TRBJ2-7	TGCGCCAGCAGCTCTGGGACAGAGACCTACGAGCAGTACTTC	CASSSGTETYEQYF
NA	TRBV10-3	once	TRBJ1-2	TGTGCCATCAGAGAGGCGAACTATGGCTACACCTTC	CAIREANYGYTF
NA	TRBV5-4	NA	TRBJ1-1	TGTGCCAGCAGCTTGGGAATTCCGGGAGCTTCGGCGGATGAAGCTTTCTTT	CASSLGIPGASADEAFF
NA	TRBV6-1	NA	TRBJ1-1	TGTGCCAGCAGTGAAGAAGGTTGGGGGTTGACTGAAGCTTTCTTT	CASSEEGWGLTEAFF
TRBD1	TRBV29-1	once	TRBJ2-5	TGCAGCGCGGACAGGGGGCAAGAGACCCAGTACTTC	CSADRGQETQYF
NA	TRBV28	NA	TRBJ2-7	TGTGCCAGCAGTCAGCAGGGCTACGAGCAGTACTTC	CASSQQGYEQYF
NA	TRBV16	NA	TRBJ1-1	TGTGCCAGCAGCCCTTTCGGACCTTCGGGAAACACTGAAGCTTTCTTT	CASSPFGPSGNTEAFF
NA	TRBV28	NA	TRBJ2-2	TGTGCCAGCACCCCCGGGCGATGGGGCAGAGCGAACACCGGGGAGCTGTTTTTT	CASTPGRWGRANTGELFF
NA	TRBV19	NA	TRBJ2-3	TGTGCCAGTAGTATAGATTGGCGGGGAGGTACAGATACGCAGTATTTT	CASSIDWRGGTDTQYF
NA	TRBV10-1	medium-sized	TRBJ1-2	TGCGCCAGCAGTGAACCGGTGCCCTGTGGCTACACCTTC	CASSEPVPCGYTF
NA	TRBV2	NA	TRBJ2-7	TGTGCCAGCAGCACCCAGACCGGAACCTACGAGCAGTACTTC	CASSTQTGTYEQYF
NA	TRBV14	NA	TRBJ1-5	TGTGCCAGCAGCCAAGCCGGGCTTCAGCCCCAGCATTTT	CASSQAGLQPQHF
NA	TRBV5-1	once	TRBJ1-3	TGCGCCAGCAGCTTGGATGTCAGGGATGGAAACACCATATATTTT	CASSLDVRDGNTIYF
NA	TRBV5-8	NA	TRBJ1-2	TGTGCCAGCAGCTCGAGGACGGCCGGGCGCGCCCTCTATGGCTACACCTTC	CASSSRTAGRALYGYTF
TRBD1	TRBV7-6	NA	TRBJ1-4	TGTGCCAGCAGCTTAGGGGTGACAGGGGCTAATGAAAAACTGTTTTTT	CASSLGVTGANEKLFF
NA	TRBV7-2	NA	TRBJ2-1	TGTGCCAGCAGCTTTGGGCCAGGTACGGATGAGCAGTTCTTC	CASSFGPGTDEQFF
NA	TRBV27	NA	TRBJ1-2	TGTGCCAGCAGCCGGACACAGAATAACTATGGCTACACCTTC	CASSRTQNNYGYTF
NA	TRBV19	medium-sized	TRBJ1-5	TGTGCCAGTAGATCAGAGGGAAGCAATCAGCCCCAGCATTTT	CASRSEGSNQPQHF
TRBD1	TRBV28	NA	TRBJ2-7	TGTGCCAGCAGTTTAGGCGGCAGGGGGTCCTACGAGCAGTACTTC	CASSLGGRGSYEQYF
NA	TRBV5-1	NA	TRBJ1-4	TGCGCCAGCCGGACAGAAGGCAGTGAAAAACTGTTTTTT	CASRTEGSEKLFF
TRBD1	TRBV6-5	NA	TRBJ1-1	TGTGCCAGCAGTACAGGGGTCGGGAACACTGAAGCTTTCTTT	CASSTGVGNTEAFF
NA	TRBV13	NA	TRBJ2-1	TGTGCCAGCAGCCGACCCGGGGGTCGTTCTGGTAACAATGAGCAGTTCTTC	CASSRPGGRSGNNEQFF
TRBD1	TRBV5-1	NA	TRBJ1-1	TGCGCCAGCAGCTTGGCCCAGGGGGCGCGGACTGAAGCTTTCTTT	CASSLAQGARTEAFF
TRBD1	TRBV11-2	NA	TRBJ1-5	TGTGCCAGCAGCGCTGGGACAGGGGCCCATAGCAATCAGCCCCAGCATTTT	CASSAGTGAHSNQPQHF
TRBD1	TRBV28	few	TRBJ1-1	TGTGCCAGCAGAGCCCACCCTGACAGGGCTCAGGGATTGAACACTGAAGCTTTCTTT	CASRAHPDRAQGLNTEAFF
NA	TRBV4-3	NA	TRBJ2-1	TGCGCCAGCAGCCAGGACAAGCGGAGCTACAATGAGCAGTTCTTC	CASSQDKRSYNEQFF
TRBD1	TRBV11-3	few	TRBJ1-2	TGTGCCAGCAGCAAAGGGACAGGGGGATATAACTATGGCTACACCTTC	CASSKGTGGYNYGYTF
NA	TRBV7-3	few	TRBJ1-4	TGTGCCAGCAGCTTATCCGGCAACACACGGACTAATGAAAAACTGTTTTTT	CASSLSGNTRTNEKLFF
TRBD1	TRBV5-1	NA	TRBJ1-2	TGCGCCAGCAGCTTCTCCCTGGACAGGGCCTATGGCTACACCTTC	CASSFSLDRAYGYTF
NA	TRBV7-9	NA	TRBJ1-2	TGTGCCAGCAGCGCGACGGCACTTAACTATGGCTACACCTTC	CASSATALNYGYTF
NA	TRBV9	NA	TRBJ1-2	TGTGCCAGCAGCGGCTACAGGGATCTTGACTATGGCTACACCTTC	CASSGYRDLDYGYTF
TRBD2	TRBV4-1	NA	TRBJ2-5	TGCGCCAGCAGCCAAGGGGAGGGCCTAAACCAAGAGACCCAGTACTTC	CASSQGEGLNQETQYF
TRBD1	TRBV6-5	NA	TRBJ1-3	TGTGCCAGCAGTAGACAGGGGGCTCGTGGAAACACCATATATTTT	CASSRQGARGNTIYF
NA	TRBV13	few	TRBJ2-1	TGTGCCAGCAGCTTAGCCGGACTAACCCCCTGGGATGAGCAGTTCTTC	CASSLAGLTPWDEQFF
NA	TRBV29-1	NA	TRBJ1-1	TGCAGCGTTGGGAGGGGGAATCCCACTGAAGCTTTCTTT	CSVGRGNPTEAFF
TRBD2	TRBV28	NA	TRBJ2-3	TGTGCCAGCACCCCTGGGGGGGTCGGGGATACGCAGTATTTT	CASTPGGVGDTQYF
NA	TRBV28	few	TRBJ1-1	TGTGCCAGCAGTTTATACGTGGGGGTAACTGAAGCTTTCTTT	CASSLYVGVTEAFF
TRBD1	TRBV6-6	NA	TRBJ1-1	TGTGCCAGCAGTTTGACAGGGTTCGGGGTGAACACTGAAGCTTTCTTT	CASSLTGFGVNTEAFF
NA	TRBV5-5	few	TRBJ2-5	TGTGCCAGCAGCTTTTGGGGCGGGGTCCAAGAGACCCAGTACTTC	CASSFWGGVQETQYF
NA	TRBV5-1	NA	TRBJ1-1	TGCGCCAGCAGCTGGGACGTGAACACTGAAGCTTTCTTT	CASSWDVNTEAFF
NA	TRBV6-1	NA	TRBJ1-1	TGTGCCAGCAGTGAAATCAGGTCCCTGTATTTGACGAACACTGAAGCTTTCTTT	CASSEIRSLYLTNTEAFF
NA	TRBV7-2	once	TRBJ2-1	TGTGCCAGCAGCTTAGGTGGGGGGGCTCTGTACAATGAGCAGTTCTTC	CASSLGGGALYNEQFF